This T cell receptor (beta chain) was sequenced for a study of cytomegalovirus exposure and HLA in healthy donors. Regarding the study as a whole: Overall, around 150 TCR beta chains were annotated as cytomegalovirus-associated.

Vbeta (60) and Jbeta (13) primers were used in the PCR. The protocol was immunoSEQ multiplex PCR, while the TCRdb copy is restricted to in-frame clones and leaves out a portion. The data show around 89,000 clones, approximately 80% seen once. Samples came from healthy bone marrow donors. About this clone itself: What it recognizes is unknown.

The CDR3 is made up of 15 amino acids. V was clipped by 0 bases and J by 1 base, with 8 bases between them. Looked up from germline, CDR1 is LNHNV and CDR2 is YYDKDF (reference sequence). The chain combines TRBV15 with TRBJ2-3; D remains unclear. The sample was PBMCs. The receptor's source is a man between 35 and 55 years old in good health and CMV-seronegative. CDR3 protein: CATSRDLAGTDTQYF. In DNA form, the CDR3 reads TGTGCCACCAGCAGAGATCTGGCCGGCACAGATACGCAGTATTTT.